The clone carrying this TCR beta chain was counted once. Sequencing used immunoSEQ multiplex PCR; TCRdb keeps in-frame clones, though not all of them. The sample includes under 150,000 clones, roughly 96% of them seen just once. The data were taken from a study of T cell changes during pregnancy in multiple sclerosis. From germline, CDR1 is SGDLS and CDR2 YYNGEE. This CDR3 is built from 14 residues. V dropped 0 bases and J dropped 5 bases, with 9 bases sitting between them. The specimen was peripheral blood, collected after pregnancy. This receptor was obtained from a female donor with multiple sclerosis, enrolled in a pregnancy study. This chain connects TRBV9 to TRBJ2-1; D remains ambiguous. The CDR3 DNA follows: TGTGCCAGCAGCGTAGCTACTCCCCACAATGAGCAGTTCTTC. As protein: CASSVATPHNEQFF.